This entry concerns a single T cell receptor beta chain. Its antigen is as yet unknown. Amplification used 60 Vbeta primers and 13 Jbeta primers. Clones were read by immunoSEQ multiplex PCR, and TCRdb kept only the in-frame ones, dropping some. The sample shows about 110,000 clones, 74% of them seen only once. CDR3 length: 14 amino acids. V was pared by 0 bases and J by 5 bases, with 10 bases between. Germline V gives CDR1 PRHDT, CDR2 FYEKMQ (reference sequence). This sample was included in a study of cytomegalovirus exposure and HLA in healthy donors. General study findings and limits: The dataset shows that most TCR sequences were rare, while some public TCRs occurred in many donors. A missense DCLRE1C variant was associated with V- and J-gene trimming of TCR beta chains in a later analysis, and an independent cohort replicated the association.

The specimen was PBMCs. The V call is TRBV13, the J call TRBJ1-1; D is unclear. The clonotype comes from a man aged 45-65 years in good health and CMV-seropositive. The CDR3 sequence: CASSLGGTVTEAFF. In DNA form, the CDR3 reads TGTGCCAGCAGCTTAGGTGGCACCGTGACTGAAGCTTTCTTT.